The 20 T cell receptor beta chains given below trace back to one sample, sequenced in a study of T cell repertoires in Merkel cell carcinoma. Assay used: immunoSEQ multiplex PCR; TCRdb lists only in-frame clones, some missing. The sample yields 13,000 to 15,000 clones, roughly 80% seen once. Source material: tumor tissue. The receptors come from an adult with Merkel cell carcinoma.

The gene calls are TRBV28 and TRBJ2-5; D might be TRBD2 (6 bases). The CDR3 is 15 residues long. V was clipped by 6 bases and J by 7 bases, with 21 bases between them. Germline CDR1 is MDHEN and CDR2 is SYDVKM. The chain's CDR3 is CASSSPGLSMRTQYF. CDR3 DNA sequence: TGTGCCAGCAGCTCCCCGGGACTTAGTATGAGGACCCAGTACTTC.

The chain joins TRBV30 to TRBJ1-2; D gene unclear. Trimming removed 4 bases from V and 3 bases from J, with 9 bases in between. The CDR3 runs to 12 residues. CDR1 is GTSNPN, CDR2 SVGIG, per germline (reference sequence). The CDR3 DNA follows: TGTGCCTGGAAGGTGGCGTACTATGGCTACACCTTC. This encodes CAWKVAYYGYTF.

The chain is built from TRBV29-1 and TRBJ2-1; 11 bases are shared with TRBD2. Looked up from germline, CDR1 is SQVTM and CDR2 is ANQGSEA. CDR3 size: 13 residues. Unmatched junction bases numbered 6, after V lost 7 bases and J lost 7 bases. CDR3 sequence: CSAPLAGGNEQFF. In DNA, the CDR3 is TGCAGCGCCCCCCTAGCGGGAGGAAATGAGCAGTTCTTC.

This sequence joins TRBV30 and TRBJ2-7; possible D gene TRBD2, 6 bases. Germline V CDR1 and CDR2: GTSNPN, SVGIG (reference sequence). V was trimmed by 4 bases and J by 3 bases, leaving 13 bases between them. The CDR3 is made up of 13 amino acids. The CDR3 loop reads CAWTPGTFYEQYF. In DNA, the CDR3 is TGTGCCTGGACCCCCGGGACTTTCTACGAGCAGTACTTC.

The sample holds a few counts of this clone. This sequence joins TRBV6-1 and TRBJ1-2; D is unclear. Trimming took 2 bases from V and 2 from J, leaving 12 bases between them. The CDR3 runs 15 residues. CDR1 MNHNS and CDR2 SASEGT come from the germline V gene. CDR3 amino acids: CASSEWTIANYGYTF. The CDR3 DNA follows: TGTGCCAGCAGTGAATGGACGATAGCGAACTATGGCTACACCTTC.

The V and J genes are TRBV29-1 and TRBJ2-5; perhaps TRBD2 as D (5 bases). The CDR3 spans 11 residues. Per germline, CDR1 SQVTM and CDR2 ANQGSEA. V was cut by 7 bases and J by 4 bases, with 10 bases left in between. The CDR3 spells CSARRGETQYF. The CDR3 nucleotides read TGCAGCGCCCGTCGGGGAGAGACCCAGTACTTC.

CDR3: CASSQNWGLAQTGELFF. The DNA of the CDR3 is TGCGCCAGCAGCCAAAATTGGGGACTAGCTCAGACCGGGGAGCTGTTTTTT. This rearrangement joins TRBV4-1 to TRBJ2-2; 9 nucleotides agree with TRBD2. CDR1 MGHRA and CDR2 YSYEKL come from the germline V gene. V lost 2 bases to trimming and J lost 5 bases; unmatched junction nucleotides: 9. The CDR3 length is 17 residues.

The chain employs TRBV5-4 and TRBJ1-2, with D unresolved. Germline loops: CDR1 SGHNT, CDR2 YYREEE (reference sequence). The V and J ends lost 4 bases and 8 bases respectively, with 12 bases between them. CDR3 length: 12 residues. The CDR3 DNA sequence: TGTGCCAGCAGCGTTGGACTCCGCGGCTACACCTTC. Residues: CASSVGLRGYTF.

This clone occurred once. The CDR3 sequence is CASSQEEGGPGEQYF. In DNA form, the CDR3 reads TGTGCCAGCAGCCAAGAAGAGGGAGGGCCAGGAGAGCAGTACTTC. V usage is TRBV4-2 and J usage is TRBJ2-7; 7 bases fit TRBD2. Trimming cost V 0 bases and J 7 bases; bases outside gene matches: 9. Germline V gene sequence: CDR1 LGHNA, CDR2 YNFKEQ. This CDR3 has 15 residues.

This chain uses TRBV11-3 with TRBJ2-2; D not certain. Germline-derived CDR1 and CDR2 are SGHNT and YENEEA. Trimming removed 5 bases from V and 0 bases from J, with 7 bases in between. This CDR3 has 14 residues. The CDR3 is CASSLWANTGELFF. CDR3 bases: TGTGCCAGCAGCCTCTGGGCGAACACCGGGGAGCTGTTTTTT.

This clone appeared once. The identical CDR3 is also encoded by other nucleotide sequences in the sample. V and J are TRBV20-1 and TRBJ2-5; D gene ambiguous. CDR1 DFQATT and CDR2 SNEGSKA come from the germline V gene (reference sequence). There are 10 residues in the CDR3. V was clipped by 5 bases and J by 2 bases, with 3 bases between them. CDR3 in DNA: TGCAGTGCTCGACAAGAGACCCAGTACTTC. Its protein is CSARQETQYF.

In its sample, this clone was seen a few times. The CDR3, as DNA: TGTGCCAGCAGCTTGCTCAACGAGGGAAATGCCAAAAACATTCAGTACTTC. This sequence encodes CASSLLNEGNAKNIQYF. J is TRBJ2-4 and V is TRBV5-6; D possibly corresponds to TRBD2 (5 bases). V was cut by 1 base and J by 1 base, with 15 bases left in between. Germline lookup yields CDR1 SGHDT and CDR2 YYEEEE. CDR3 size: 17 residues.

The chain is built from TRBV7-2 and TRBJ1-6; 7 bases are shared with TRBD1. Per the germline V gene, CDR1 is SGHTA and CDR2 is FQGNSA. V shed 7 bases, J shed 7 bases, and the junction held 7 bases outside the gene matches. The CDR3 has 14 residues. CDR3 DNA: TGTGCCAGCACCGCGACAGGGACCAATTCACCCCTCCACTTT. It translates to CASTATGTNSPLHF. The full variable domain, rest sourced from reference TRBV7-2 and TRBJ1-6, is GAGVSQSPSNKVTEKGKDVELRCDPISGHTALYWYRQSLGQGLEFLIYFQGNSAPDKSGLPSDRFSAERTGGSVSTLTIQRTQQEDSAVYLCASTATGTNSPLHFGNGTRLTVT.

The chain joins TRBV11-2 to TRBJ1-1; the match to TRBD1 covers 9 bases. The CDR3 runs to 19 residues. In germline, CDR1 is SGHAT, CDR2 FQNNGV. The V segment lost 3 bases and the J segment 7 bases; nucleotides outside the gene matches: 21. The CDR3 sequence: CASSLSTPGQGMKSIEAFF. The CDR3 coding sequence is TGTGCCAGCAGCTTGTCGACACCGGGACAGGGAATGAAATCCATTGAAGCTTTCTTT.

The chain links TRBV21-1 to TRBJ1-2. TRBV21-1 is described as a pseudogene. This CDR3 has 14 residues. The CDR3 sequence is CASSISPLYYGYTF. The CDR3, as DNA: TGTGCCAGCAGCATCAGCCCGCTCTATTATGGCTACACCTTC.

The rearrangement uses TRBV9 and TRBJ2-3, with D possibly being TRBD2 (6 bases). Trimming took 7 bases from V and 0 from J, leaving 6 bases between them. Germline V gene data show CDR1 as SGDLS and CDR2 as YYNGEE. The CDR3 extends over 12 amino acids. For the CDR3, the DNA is TGTGCCAGCGCGGGGAGCACAGATACGCAGTATTTT. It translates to CASAGSTDTQYF.

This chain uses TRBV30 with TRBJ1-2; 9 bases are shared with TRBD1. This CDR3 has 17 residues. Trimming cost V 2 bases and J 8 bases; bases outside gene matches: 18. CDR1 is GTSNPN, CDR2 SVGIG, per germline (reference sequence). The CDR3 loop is CAWSPDSSTGGWMGYTF. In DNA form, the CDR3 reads TGTGCCTGGAGTCCCGATAGCTCCACAGGGGGCTGGATGGGCTACACCTTC.

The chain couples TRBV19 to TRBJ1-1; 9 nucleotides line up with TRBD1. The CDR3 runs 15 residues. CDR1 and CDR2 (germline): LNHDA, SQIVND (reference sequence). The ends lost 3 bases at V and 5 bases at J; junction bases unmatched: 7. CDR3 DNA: TGTGCCAGTAGTATGGTTAACAGGGGGCTTACTGAAGCTTTCTTT. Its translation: CASSMVNRGLTEAFF.

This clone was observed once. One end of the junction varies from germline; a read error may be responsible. Written as DNA, the CDR3 is TGCGCCAGCAGCCAAACCGGAGGGAACGCTGAAGCTTTCTTT. Translation: CASSQTGGNAEAFF. V usage is TRBV4-3 and J usage is TRBJ1-1; D gene uncertain. The CDR3 totals 14 residues. In germline, CDR1 is LGHNA, CDR2 YSLEER.

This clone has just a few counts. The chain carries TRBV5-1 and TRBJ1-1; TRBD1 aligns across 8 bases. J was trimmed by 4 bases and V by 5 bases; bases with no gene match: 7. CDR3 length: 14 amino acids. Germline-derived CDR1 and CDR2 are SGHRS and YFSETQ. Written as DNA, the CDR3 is TGCGCCAGCAGGCAAACAGGGGGTTCCACTGAAGCTTTCTTT. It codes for CASRQTGGSTEAFF.